This record looks at one T cell receptor delta chain sequence and its context. TCRdb's protein for this DNA is that of a much larger clone and differs from the translation at residue 7, likely a read error; the protein shown is the DNA translation. Germline V gives CDR1 TVYSNPD, CDR2 GDNSRS (reference sequence). This CDR3 is 16 amino acids long. V lost 2 bases, J lost 1 base, and 13 bases stayed unmatched. TCRdb reprocessed the RT-PCR reads using CATT. The sample lists about 2,700 delta-chain clones, approximately 3% occurring once. This record belongs to a study of gamma-delta T cells after stem cell transplantation.

The chain uses TRDV3 and TRDJ1, with TRDD3 identical over 7 bases. This TCR was recovered from a human donor. It is not recorded whose cells these are; they may come from a transplant donor. Sequenced input: gamma-delta T cells. The CDR3 reads CAFAPFGGGTTDKLIF. CDR3 sequence (DNA): TGTGCCTTTGCCCCCTTTGGTGGGGGAACCACCGATAAACTCATCTTT.